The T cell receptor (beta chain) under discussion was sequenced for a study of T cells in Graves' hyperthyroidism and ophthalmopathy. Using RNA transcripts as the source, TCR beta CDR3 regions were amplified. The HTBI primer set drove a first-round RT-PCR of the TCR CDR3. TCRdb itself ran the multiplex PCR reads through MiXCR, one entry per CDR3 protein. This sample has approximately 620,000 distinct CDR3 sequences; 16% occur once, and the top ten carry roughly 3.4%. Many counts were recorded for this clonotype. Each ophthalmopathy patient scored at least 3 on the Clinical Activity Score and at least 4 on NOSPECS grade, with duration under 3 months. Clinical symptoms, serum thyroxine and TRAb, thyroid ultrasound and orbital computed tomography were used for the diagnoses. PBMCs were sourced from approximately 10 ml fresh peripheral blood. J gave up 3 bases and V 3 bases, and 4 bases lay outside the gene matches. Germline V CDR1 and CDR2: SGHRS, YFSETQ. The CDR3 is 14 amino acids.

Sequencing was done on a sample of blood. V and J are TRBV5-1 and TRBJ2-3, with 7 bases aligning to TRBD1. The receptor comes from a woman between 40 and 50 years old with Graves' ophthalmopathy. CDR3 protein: CASSSGQSTDTQYF. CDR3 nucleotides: TGCGCCAGCAGCTCGGGACAGTCGACAGATACGCAGTATTTT.